This entry lists 7 T cell receptor beta chains sequenced from one sample in a study of beta chain features in type 1 diabetes. Findings and limits, study-wide: For Type 1 diabetes patients, all four CD4+ subsets carried TCRB CDR3s that were moderately but significantly shorter.

Every bit of the isolated RNA underwent reverse transcription, so sequencing read expressed TCRB transcripts. Method: immunoSEQ multiplex PCR; TCRdb's copy keeps in-frame clones and lacks some. The sample lists approximately 240,000 clones, around 16% occurring once. No antigen is known for these receptors. The sequenced sample consisted of naive CD4+ T cells from blood. The receptors originated from a man aged 25 to 40 with type 1 diabetes.

This clone has just a few counts. The rearrangement joins TRBV9 to TRBJ1-1; D remains ambiguous. This CDR3 spans 12 amino acids. CDR1 is SGDLS, CDR2 YYNGEE, per germline. Trimming left V 5 bases short and J 5 bases short, with 10 bases between. The CDR3 is CASSPVGTEAFF. The CDR3 coding sequence is TGTGCCAGCAGTCCCGTGGGGACTGAAGCTTTCTTT.

The chain joins TRBV18 to TRBJ2-3, with 8 bases fitting TRBD1. CDR1 is KGHSH, CDR2 LQKENI, per germline. V lost 2 bases and J lost 0; bases outside the gene matches: 4. The length of the CDR3 is 16 residues. CDR3 coding DNA: TGTGCCAGCTCACCAGTGGGACAGGAGAGCACAGATACGCAGTATTTT. It specifies CASSPVGQESTDTQYF.

This clone has more than one count but fewer than ten. The chain links TRBV2 to TRBJ2-5; weak D call: TRBD1 (5 bases). The V end lost 4 bases, the J end lost 0 bases, and 6 bases lay between the germline ends. CDR3 size: 13 residues. Germline V gives CDR1 SNHLY, CDR2 FYNNEI. The CDR3 DNA follows: TGTGCCAGCAGTGCAGGGAACCAAGAGACCCAGTACTTC. It is translated as CASSAGNQETQYF.

This clone has a handful of counts. The chain links TRBV5-1 to TRBJ2-1, with 10 bases lining up with TRBD2. J gave up 9 bases and V 3 bases, and 9 bases lay outside the gene matches. Germline loops: CDR1 SGHRS, CDR2 YFSETQ. The CDR3 contains 15 residues. Here the CDR3 DNA reads TGCGCCAGCAGCTCCCCGCAAGCGGGAGGGGTTGAGCAGTTCTTC. It encodes CASSSPQAGGVEQFF.

Only a few counts were recorded for this clone. This chain links TRBV29-1 with TRBJ2-1; the D gene is possibly TRBD2 (6 bases). The CDR3 has 11 amino acids. From germline, CDR1 is SQVTM and CDR2 ANQGSEA. The germline V and J ends were trimmed by 7 bases and 6 bases, with 10 bases remaining between them. CDR3 region: CSAGEPNEQFF. As DNA, the CDR3 is TGCAGCGCGGGAGAGCCCAATGAGCAGTTCTTC.

The table lists this clone with a count of one. J is TRBJ2-2 and V is TRBV9; 13 bases line up with TRBD2. CDR3 length: 15 amino acids. CDR1 and CDR2 (germline): SGDLS, YYNGEE. J lost 7 bases, V lost 2 bases, and 2 bases had no gene match. DNA for the CDR3: TGTGCCAGCAGCGTTGGGACTAGCGGGATCGGGGAGCTGTTTTTT. The encoded protein is CASSVGTSGIGELFF.

In this sample, this clone turned up a few times. The chain has TRBV29-1 and TRBJ1-1; possible D gene TRBD1, 6 bases. Germline V lookup: CDR1 SQVTM, CDR2 ANQGSEA. Trimming removed 6 bases from V and 6 bases from J, with 17 bases in between. The CDR3 has 13 amino acids. Here the CDR3 reads CSVELQGAAEAFF. CDR3 DNA sequence: TGCAGCGTGGAGCTACAGGGAGCGGCTGAAGCTTTCTTT.